This T cell receptor (beta chain) was observed in a study of T cell repertoires in cytomegalovirus infection. MiXCR, run by TCRdb on the reads, gives a single entry per CDR3 protein. The table shows some 920,000 distinct CDR3 sequences, with around 29% occurring only once. The CDR3 loop spans 16 amino acids. From germline, CDR1 is LGHNA and CDR2 YNFKEQ. V dropped 1 base and J dropped 4; count of bases not matched to a gene: 6. Turning to this clonotype: Antigen unknown.

The sample was cultured CD8+ T cells from PBMCs, taken from culture after CMV antigen stimulation. V usage is TRBV4-2 and J usage is TRBJ2-2; 7 positions agree with TRBD1. This receptor was obtained from a human donor in good health (CMV status not recorded). Some clones in this sample may be carry-over from other donors' samples. This CDR3 reads CASSQVGGAGTGELFF. CDR3 DNA sequence: TGTGCCAGCAGCCAAGTAGGGGGCGCAGGCACCGGGGAGCTGTTTTTT.